This T cell receptor (beta chain) was sequenced for a study of cytomegalovirus exposure and HLA in healthy donors. J lost 4 bases, V lost 4 bases, and 3 bases had no gene match. This CDR3 is built from 14 residues. CDR1 and CDR2 (germline): MNHNS, SASEGT. The sample holds one count of this clone. Antigen unknown. The study's findings and limits: Most TCR sequences were seen very rarely across donors, but some public TCRs occurred in many. First-cohort TCR clusters were later found to tend to co-occur in the 120 or so validation repertoires.

Sequencing was performed with immunoSEQ multiplex PCR; in TCRdb, only in-frame clones are kept and a portion is missing. The repertoire includes some 64,000 clones, approximately 96% of them detected once, and about 1.5% sits in the top ten. This rearrangement joins TRBV6-1 to TRBJ2-1, with 8 bases that match TRBD2. The specimen was PBMCs. The sequence came from a woman between 18 and 29 years old in good health and CMV-seropositive. In DNA form, the CDR3 reads TGTGCCAGCAGTGGTACTAGCGGATACAATGAGCAGTTCTTC. Its protein product is CASSGTSGYNEQFF.